The T cell receptor (beta chain) described here comes from a study of T and B cells in COVID-19 patients. General observations from the study: Symptomatic-phase blood samples from mildly ill patients and early samples from severe cases were scarce.

TRB rearrangements were amplified by multiplex PCR with BIOMED2 TRB-A/B primers. One entry per CDR3 protein results from TCRdb running MiXCR on the multiplex PCR reads. The sample lists approximately 13,000 distinct CDR3 sequences, under 30% occurring once. Deletions cut 6 bases from V and 3 bases from J, with 18 bases between. The CDR3 runs 15 residues. TRB was amplified from around 250-460 ng of blood genomic DNA. This clonotype was observed at least ten times. Its antigen is as yet unknown. The chain carries TRBV12-3 or TRBV12-4 and TRBJ2-7, with D possibly being TRBD2 (8 bases). This clonotype was obtained from a human donor who had recovered from COVID-19. Sequencing used blood. The CDR3 DNA reads as TGTGCCAGCAGGACGGGGGGGGACAGCAACTACGAGCAGTACTTC. It translates to CASRTGGDSNYEQYF.